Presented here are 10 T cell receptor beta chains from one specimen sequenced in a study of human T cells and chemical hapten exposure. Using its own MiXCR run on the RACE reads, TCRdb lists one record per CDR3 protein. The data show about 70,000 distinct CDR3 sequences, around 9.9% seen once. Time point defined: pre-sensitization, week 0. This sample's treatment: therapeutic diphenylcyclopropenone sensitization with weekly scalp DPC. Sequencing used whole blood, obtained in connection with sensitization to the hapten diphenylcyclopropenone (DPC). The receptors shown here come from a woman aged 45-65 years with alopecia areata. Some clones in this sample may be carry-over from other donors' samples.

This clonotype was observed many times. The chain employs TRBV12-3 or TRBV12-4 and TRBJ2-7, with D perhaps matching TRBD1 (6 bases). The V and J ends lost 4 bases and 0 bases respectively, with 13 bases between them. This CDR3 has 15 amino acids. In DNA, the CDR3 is TGTGCCAGCAGTTCCCCCGGGACACTCTCCTACGAGCAGTACTTC. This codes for CASSSPGTLSYEQYF.

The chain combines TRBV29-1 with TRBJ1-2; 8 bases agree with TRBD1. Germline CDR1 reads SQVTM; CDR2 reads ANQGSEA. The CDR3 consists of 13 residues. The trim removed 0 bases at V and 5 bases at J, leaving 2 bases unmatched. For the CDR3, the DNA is TGCAGCGTTGAAGACAGGGGGCTATATGGCTACACCTTC. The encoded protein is CSVEDRGLYGYTF.

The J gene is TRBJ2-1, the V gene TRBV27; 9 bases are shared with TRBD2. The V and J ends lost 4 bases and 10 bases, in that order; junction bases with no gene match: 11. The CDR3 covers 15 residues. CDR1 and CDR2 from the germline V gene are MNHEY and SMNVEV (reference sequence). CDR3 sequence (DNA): TGTGCCAGCAGTTACGCGGGCGGGAGGGGTGTCGAGCAGTTCTTC. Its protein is CASSYAGGRGVEQFF.

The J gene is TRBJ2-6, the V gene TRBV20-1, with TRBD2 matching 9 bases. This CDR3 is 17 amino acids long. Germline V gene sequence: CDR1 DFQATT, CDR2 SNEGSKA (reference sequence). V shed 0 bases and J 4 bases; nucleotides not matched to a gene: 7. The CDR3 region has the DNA TGCAGTGCTAGAGAGTTAGCGGGAGTATCAGGGGCCAACGTCCTGACTTTC. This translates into CSARELAGVSGANVLTF.

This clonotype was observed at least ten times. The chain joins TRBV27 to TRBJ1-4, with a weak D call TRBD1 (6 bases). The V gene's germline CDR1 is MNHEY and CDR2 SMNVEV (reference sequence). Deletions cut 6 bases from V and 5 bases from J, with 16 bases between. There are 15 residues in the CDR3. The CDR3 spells CASRPKGQLNEKLFF. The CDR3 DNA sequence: TGTGCCAGCAGGCCAAAAGGACAGCTGAATGAAAAACTGTTTTTT.

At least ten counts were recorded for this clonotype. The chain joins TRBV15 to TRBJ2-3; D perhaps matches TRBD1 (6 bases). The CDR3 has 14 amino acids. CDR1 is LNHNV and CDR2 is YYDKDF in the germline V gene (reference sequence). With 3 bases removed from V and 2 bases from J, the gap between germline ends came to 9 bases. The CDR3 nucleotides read TGTGCCACCAGCAGGGGGGACAACACAGATACGCAGTATTTT. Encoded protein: CATSRGDNTDTQYF. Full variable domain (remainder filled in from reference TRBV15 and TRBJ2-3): DAMVIQNPRYQVTQFGKPVTLSCSQTLNHNVMYWYQQKSSQAPKLLFHYYDKDFNNEADTPDNFQSRRPNTSFCFLDIRSPGLGDTAMYLCATSRGDNTDTQYFGPGTRLTVL.

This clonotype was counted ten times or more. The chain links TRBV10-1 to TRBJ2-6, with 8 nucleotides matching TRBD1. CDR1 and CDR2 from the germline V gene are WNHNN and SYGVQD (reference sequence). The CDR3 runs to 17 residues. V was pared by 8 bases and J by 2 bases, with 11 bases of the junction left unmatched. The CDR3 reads CASGGQGPRAGANVLTF. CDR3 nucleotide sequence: TGCGCCAGCGGCGGACAGGGCCCTCGGGCTGGGGCCAACGTCCTGACTTTC.

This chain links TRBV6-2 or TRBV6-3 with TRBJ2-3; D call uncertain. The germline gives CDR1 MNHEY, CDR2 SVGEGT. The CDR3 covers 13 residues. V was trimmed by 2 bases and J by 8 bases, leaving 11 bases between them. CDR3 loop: CASSYTDRGTQYF. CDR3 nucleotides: TGTGCCAGCAGTTACACGGATAGAGGTACGCAGTATTTT.

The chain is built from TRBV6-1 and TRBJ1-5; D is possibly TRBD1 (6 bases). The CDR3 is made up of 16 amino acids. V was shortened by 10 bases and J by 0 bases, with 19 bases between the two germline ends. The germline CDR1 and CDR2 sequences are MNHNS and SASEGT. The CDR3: CATTARGRLSNQPQHF. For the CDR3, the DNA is TGTGCCACTACGGCCAGGGGACGGCTTAGCAATCAGCCCCAGCATTTT.

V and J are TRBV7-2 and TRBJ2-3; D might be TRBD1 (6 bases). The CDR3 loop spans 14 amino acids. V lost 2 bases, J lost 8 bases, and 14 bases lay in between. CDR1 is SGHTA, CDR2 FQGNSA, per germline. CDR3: CASSLYLTQGTQYF. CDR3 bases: TGTGCCAGCAGCTTATATCTAACACAGGGTACGCAGTATTTT.